This record concerns one TCR beta chain sequence. This sample is part of a study of regulatory T cells in long-lasting Graves disease. Building of the TCR beta libraries involved iRepertoire HTBI primers and Arm-PCR of CDR3 regions. TCRdb re-called the multiplex PCR reads through MiXCR, storing one row per CDR3 protein. The sample carries about 520,000 distinct CDR3 sequences, 12% recorded once. Germline V CDR1 and CDR2: LGHNA, YSLEER. Germline trimming cut 0 bases from V and 3 bases from J; bases unmatched to any gene: 1. The CDR3 loop spans 16 amino acids. Specified time point: newly diagnosed GD, antithyroid drugs for less than 3 months. PBMC RNA served as the TCR library source. The same sample was also studied in work on T cells in Graves' hyperthyroidism and ophthalmopathy.

The genes are TRBV4-3 and TRBJ2-1, with 11 bases aligning to TRBD1. This TCR came from a woman aged 25-40 years with Graves disease. The source was peripheral blood mononuclear cells (PBMCs), collected at new diagnosis, from a patient treated with antithyroid drugs. As DNA, the CDR3 is TGCGCCAGCAGCCAAGATGGGACAGGGGGCTACAATGAGCAGTTCTTC. It specifies CASSQDGTGGYNEQFF.